This T cell receptor beta chain was captured by sequencing in a study of OX40 agonist ivuxolimab in advanced cancers. Background on the study: Every 2 weeks, patients got intravenous ivuxolimab at one of six dose levels (0.01-10 mg/kg). At about 82% male, the cohort had a mean age of about 60 years, ranging from 23 to 79.

The CDR3 runs to 14 residues. V was cut by 5 bases and J by 6 bases, with 14 bases left in between. Germline CDR1 SGHTA, CDR2 FQGNSA. The protocol was immunoSEQ multiplex PCR, while the TCRdb copy is restricted to in-frame clones and leaves out a portion. The profile covers tens of thousands of clones, with around 83% appearing a single time and 0.55% to 0.65% taken by the ten largest. The sequenced sample was CD4+ or CD8+ T cells sorted from blood, obtained in a trial of the OX40 agonist ivuxolimab. This chain links TRBV7-2 with TRBJ1-5; D is possibly TRBD1 (6 bases). The clonotype was recovered from an adult with an advanced solid tumor such as melanoma, head and neck, liver or kidney cancer. The CDR3 loop is CASSLAGVGQPQHF. CDR3 DNA sequence: TGTGCCAGCAGCCTTGCAGGGGTGGGTCAGCCCCAGCATTTT.